This T cell receptor beta chain was identified in a study of T cell responses to AZD1222 COVID-19 vaccine. The CDR3 spans 17 residues. In germline, CDR1 is LGHNA, CDR2 YSLEER. The ends were cut back, 0 bases at V and 2 bases at J, with 11 bases in the middle. TCRdb keeps only in-frame clones here, not all; method: immunoSEQ multiplex PCR. Among about 140,000 clones, roughly 90% were seen once, and the ten largest hold approximately 5.7%. V usage is TRBV4-3 and J usage is TRBJ1-6; D remains ambiguous. This clonotype originated in an adult in good health. Material: peripheral blood, obtained on day 0 of AZD1222 vaccination. This CDR3 is CASSQEGAPTYNSPLHF. The CDR3 nucleotides are TGCGCCAGCAGCCAAGAGGGAGCCCCGACCTATAATTCACCCCTCCACTTT.